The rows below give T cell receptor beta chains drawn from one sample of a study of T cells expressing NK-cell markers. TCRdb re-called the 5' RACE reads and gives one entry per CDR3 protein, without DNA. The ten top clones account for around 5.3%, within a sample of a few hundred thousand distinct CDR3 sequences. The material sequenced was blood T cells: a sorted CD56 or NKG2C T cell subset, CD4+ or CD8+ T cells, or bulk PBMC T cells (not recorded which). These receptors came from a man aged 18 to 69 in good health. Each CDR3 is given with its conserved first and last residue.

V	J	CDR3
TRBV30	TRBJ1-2	CAWRLNKDGYTF
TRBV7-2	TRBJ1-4	CASSQGPNEKLFF
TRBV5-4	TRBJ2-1	CASSRDGSGGAGYNEQFF
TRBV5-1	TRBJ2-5	CASSHGQGGVETQYF
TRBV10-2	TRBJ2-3	CASSVITSGVTDTQYF
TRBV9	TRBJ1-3	CASSATPGDSPSSGNTIYF
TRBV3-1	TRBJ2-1	CASGWGNEQFF
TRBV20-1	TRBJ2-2	CSAFGQGNTGELFF
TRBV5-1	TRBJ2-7	CASTTAGLPHHEQYF
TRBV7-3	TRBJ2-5	CASSLVRVGKTQYF
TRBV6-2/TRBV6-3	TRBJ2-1	CASSYDLGGRLFF
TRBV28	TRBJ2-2	CASSLPLQNTGELFF
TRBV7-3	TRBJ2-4	CASSPQVDIQYF
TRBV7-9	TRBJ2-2	CASRRDMAGELFF
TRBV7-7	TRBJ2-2	CASSLGLGANTGELFF
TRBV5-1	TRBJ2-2	CASSKTSGQGTGELFF
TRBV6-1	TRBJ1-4	CASSRSQGGEKLFF
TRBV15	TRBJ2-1	CATSRDMGFEQFF
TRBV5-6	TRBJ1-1	CASSFVGGNTEAFF
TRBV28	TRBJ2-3	CASIHDGEKRPQYF
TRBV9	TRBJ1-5	CASSVGQGVNQPQHF
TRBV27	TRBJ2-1	CASRTGGSYNEQFF
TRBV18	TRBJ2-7	CASSRSGTGEQYF
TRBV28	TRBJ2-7	CASSFLSGGTTGDEQYF
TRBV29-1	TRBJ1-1	CSAKTGSRGEAFF
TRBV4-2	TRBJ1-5	CASSQDGQPHQPQHF
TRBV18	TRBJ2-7	CASSPQGRPHYEQYF
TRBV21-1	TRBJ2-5	CASSKEVGSAIYGGIQETQYF
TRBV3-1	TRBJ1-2	CASSQASGGRGDGYTF
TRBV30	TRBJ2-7	CAWSHRGFYEQYF
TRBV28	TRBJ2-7	CASSLWEVGSVYEQYF
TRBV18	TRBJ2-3	CASSQSSPSTDTQYF